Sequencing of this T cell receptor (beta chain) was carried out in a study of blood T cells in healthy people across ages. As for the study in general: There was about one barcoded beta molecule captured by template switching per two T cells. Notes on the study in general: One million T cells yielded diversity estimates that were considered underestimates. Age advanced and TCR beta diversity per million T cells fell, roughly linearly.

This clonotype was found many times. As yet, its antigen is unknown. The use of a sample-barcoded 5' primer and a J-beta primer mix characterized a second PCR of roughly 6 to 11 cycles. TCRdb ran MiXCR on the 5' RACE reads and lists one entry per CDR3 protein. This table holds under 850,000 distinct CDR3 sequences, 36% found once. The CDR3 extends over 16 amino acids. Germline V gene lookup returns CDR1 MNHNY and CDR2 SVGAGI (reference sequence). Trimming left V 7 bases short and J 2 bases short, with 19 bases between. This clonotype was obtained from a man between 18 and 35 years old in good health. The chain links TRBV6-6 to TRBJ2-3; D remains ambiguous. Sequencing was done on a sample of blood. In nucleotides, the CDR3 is TGTGCCAGCACCTGGTCCCGGGCTTTCCACACAGATACGCAGTATTTT. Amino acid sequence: CASTWSRAFHTDTQYF.